Presented here are 10 T cell receptor beta chains from one specimen sequenced in a study of T cells in Graves' hyperthyroidism and ophthalmopathy. RNA transcripts were the template for amplifying TCR beta CDR3 regions. In the first-round RT-PCR of the TCR CDR3, the HTBI primer set was used. MiXCR was run by TCRdb on the multiplex PCR reads, yielding one entry per CDR3 protein. The sample records fewer than 750,000 distinct CDR3 sequences, approximately 15% being singletons. Source material: blood. The receptor source for this set is a woman in her thirties or forties with Graves' ophthalmopathy.

This clonotype was observed at least ten times. V and J are TRBV7-9 and TRBJ1-1; D not resolved. Trimming removed 7 bases at V and 0 bases at J, with 12 bases between. Germline CDR1 is SEHNR and CDR2 is FQNEAQ (reference sequence). CDR3 length: 14 amino acids. CDR3 loop: CASTKASVNTEAFF. CDR3 DNA: TGTGCCAGCACGAAGGCATCGGTGAACACTGAAGCTTTCTTT.

This clonotype was found many times. The chain combines TRBV12-3 or TRBV12-4 with TRBJ2-7; D remains ambiguous. Trimming took off 5 bases at V and 2 bases at J, with 13 bases between the two ends. The CDR3 is 14 amino acids. The DNA of the CDR3 is TGTGCCAGCAGTATCGTAGATGGGGCCTACGAGCAGTACTTC. It yields the protein CASSIVDGAYEQYF.

This clonotype was seen a handful of times. The genes are TRBV3-1 and TRBJ2-7, with 11 bases matching TRBD2. Germline-derived CDR1 and CDR2 are LGHDT and YNNKEL (reference sequence). Unmatched junction bases numbered 6, after V lost 1 base and J lost 13 bases. CDR3 length: 13 residues. This chain's CDR3 is CASSQVTSGRPYF. In nucleotides, the CDR3 is TGTGCCAGCAGCCAAGTTACTAGCGGGAGACCCTACTTC.

The J gene is TRBJ2-7, the V gene TRBV18; TRBD2 matches 7 bases. After removal of 6 bases from V and 0 bases from J, the junction contained 5 bases not matched to a gene. Germline CDR1 reads KGHSH; CDR2 reads LQKENI. The CDR3 contains 14 residues. The CDR3 nucleotides read TGTGCCAGCTCCCAGACTAGCAACTCCTACGAGCAGTACTTC. Its protein product is CASSQTSNSYEQYF.

This clonotype was observed at least ten times. The chain uses TRBV6-1 and TRBJ1-2; D is undetermined. The V gene's germline CDR1 is MNHNS and CDR2 SASEGT. CDR3 size: 16 residues. Deletions cut 6 bases from V and 8 bases from J, with 25 bases between. CDR3 loop: CASSTGRRTPIGGYTF. The CDR3 coding sequence is TGTGCCAGCAGCACCGGTCGACGGACTCCTATAGGCGGCTACACCTTC.

This clonotype came up many times. V is TRBV27 and J is TRBJ1-5; weak D call: TRBD1 (5 bases). V was cut by 5 bases and J by 3 bases, with 23 bases left in between. Germline assignment: CDR1 MNHEY and CDR2 SMNVEV (reference sequence). There are 18 residues in the CDR3. CDR3 coding DNA: TGTGCCAGCAGTCCAATCACTGACAGCGATTGGGACAATCAGCCCCAGCATTTT. This gives the protein CASSPITDSDWDNQPQHF.

This clonotype has only a few counts. This sequence joins TRBV5-1 and TRBJ1-1, with a tentative D call TRBD1 (6 bases). CDR3 length: 14 amino acids. CDR1 SGHRS and CDR2 YFSETQ come from the germline V gene. The V and J ends lost 4 bases and 7 bases respectively, with 17 bases between them. This chain's CDR3 is CASSLSTGLDEAFF. The CDR3 coding sequence is TGCGCCAGCAGCCTATCAACAGGGTTGGATGAAGCTTTCTTT.

This clonotype was counted ten times or more. The junction shows a germline mismatch at one end, possibly a read error. The DNA for the CDR3 is TGTGCTAGCAGCCCGCGACAGGGCGGGTACGAGCAGTACTTC. This sequence encodes CASSPRQGGYEQYF. The rearrangement links TRBV3-1 to TRBJ2-7; 7 positions agree with TRBD1. The CDR3 is 14 residues long. Germline CDR1 LGHDT, CDR2 YNNKEL (reference sequence).

In this sample, this clonotype turned up many times. The chain uses TRBV2 and TRBJ2-5; D is undetermined. CDR1 and CDR2 (germline): SNHLY, FYNNEI. This CDR3 is 15 amino acids long. V was pared by 6 bases and J by 5 bases, with 19 bases between. Here the CDR3 reads CASSTGPASGETQYF. DNA of the CDR3: TGTGCCAGCAGCACCGGGCCCGCGTCTGGGGAGACCCAGTACTTC.

This clonotype has a count of ten or more. The V gene is TRBV11-1, the J gene TRBJ2-7, with 13 bases matching TRBD2. J was trimmed by 1 base and V by 4 bases; bases with no gene match: 10. This CDR3 is built from 18 residues. Germline CDR1 SGHAT, CDR2 FQDESV (reference sequence). Written as DNA, the CDR3 is TGTGCCAGCAGCTCCCGGACTAGCGGGAGCGTGGGGTCCTACGAGCAGTACTTC. Its protein is CASSSRTSGSVGSYEQYF.